The rows below give T cell receptor beta chains drawn from one sample of a study of blood T cell repertoires in COVID-19. The data were produced by immunoSEQ multiplex PCR, yet TCRdb's version contains in-frame clones alone and is incomplete. The sample includes about 260,000 clones, roughly four fifths seen only once; the top ten take under 5%. Sequenced: PBMCs or T cells enriched from blood (not recorded which). Receptors were obtained from a man between 25 and 39 years old with acute COVID-19. Each CDR3 is given with its conserved first and last residue. The order of the fields is CDR3 length, V gene, clone size, D gene, J gene, CDR3 protein, CDR3 DNA. The D gene is left open where the match is weak. The size field is filled for only some rows; it gives once, few, many or a size class.

>16|TRBV5-5|-|TRBD1|TRBJ1-4
CASSLVATGANEKLFF
TGTGCCAGCAGCTTGGTAGCGACAGGGGCTAATGAAAAACTGTTTTTT
>13|TRBV18|-|TRBD2|TRBJ2-1
CAGGTSGSHEQFF
TGTGCCGGCGGGACTAGCGGGAGTCATGAGCAGTTCTTC
>14|TRBV30|-|-|TRBJ1-5
CAWGPAGNSQPQHF
TGTGCCTGGGGCCCCGCGGGTAATAGTCAGCCCCAGCATTTT
>13|TRBV10-2|-|-|TRBJ2-5
CASRSTRGETQYF
TGCGCCAGCAGATCGACAAGGGGGGAGACCCAGTACTTC
>15|TRBV9|few|TRBD2|TRBJ2-1
CASSVVGGRYNEQFF
TGTGCCAGCAGCGTAGTAGGCGGGAGGTACAATGAGCAGTTCTTC
>16|TRBV5-1|few|TRBD1|TRBJ2-1
CASSPQTGGAYNEQFF
TGTGCCAGCAGCCCTCAGACAGGGGGCGCCTACAATGAGCAGTTCTTC
>11|TRBV24-1|-|-|TRBJ2-2
CATSHVGELFF
TGTGCCACCAGTCATGTCGGGGAGCTGTTTTTT
>13|TRBV12-3/TRBV12-4|-|-|TRBJ2-5
CASRRDSHRAQYF
TGTGCCAGCAGAAGGGACTCCCACCGGGCCCAGTACTTC
>15|TRBV9|-|TRBD1|TRBJ1-3
CASSVAATGGNTIYF
TGTGCCAGCAGCGTAGCAGCGACAGGGGGAAACACCATATATTTT
>15|TRBV5-1|-|-|TRBJ1-4
CASSLAGSGEEKLFF
TGTGCCAGCAGCTTGGCCGGTTCTGGTGAGGAAAAACTGTTTTTT
>16|TRBV6-5|-|-|TRBJ2-3
CASSYSLAASTDTQYF
TGTGCCAGCAGTTACTCGTTAGCGGCTAGCACAGATACGCAGTATTTT
>17|TRBV30|-|-|TRBJ1-3
CAWSVYGLGGHRNTIYF
TGTGCCTGGAGTGTATATGGGTTGGGGGGGCATAGAAACACCATATATTTT
>15|TRBV6-5|-|TRBD1|TRBJ2-1
CASRRTGDRFDEQFF
TGTGCCAGCAGACGTACTGGGGACAGGTTCGATGAGCAGTTCTTC
>16|TRBV5-1|-|-|TRBJ2-5
CASSLNGGTPQETQYF
TGCGCCAGCAGCTTGAACGGAGGAACCCCCCAAGAGACCCAGTACTTC
>14|TRBV2|-|TRBD2|TRBJ2-4
CASRTGGDKNIQYF
TGTGCCAGCAGGACCGGGGGGGACAAAAACATTCAGTACTTC
>15|TRBV19|-|-|TRBJ1-1
CASSIVPWASPEAFF
TGTGCCAGTAGTATAGTTCCCTGGGCCTCTCCTGAAGCTTTCTTT
>15|TRBV3-1/TRBV3-2|-|-|TRBJ2-3
CASSPTPSVPYTQYF
TGTGCCAGCAGCCCTACACCAAGCGTCCCCTATACGCAGTATTTT
>12|TRBV2|-|-|TRBJ1-1
CAGGRTNTEAFF
TGTGCCGGAGGTAGGACTAACACTGAAGCTTTCTTT
>16|TRBV3-1/TRBV3-2|-|-|TRBJ1-1
CASSQDWAGVNTEAFF
TGTGCCAGCAGCCAAGATTGGGCAGGGGTGAACACTGAAGCTTTCTTT
>16|TRBV3-1/TRBV3-2|-|-|TRBJ1-6
CASSQEGHRPDSPLHF
TGTGCCAGCAGCCAAGAAGGGCACAGGCCGGATTCACCCCTCCACTTT
>14|TRBV15|once|TRBD2|TRBJ2-1
CATSNLAAYNEQFF
TGTGCCACCAGCAATCTAGCGGCCTACAATGAGCAGTTCTTC
>14|TRBV27|-|-|TRBJ2-1
CASNPAGRLHEQFF
TGTGCCAGCAACCCAGCGGGCAGGCTTCATGAGCAGTTCTTC
>16|TRBV18|-|TRBD1|TRBJ2-3
CASSPRTGQFTDTQYF
TGTGCCAGCTCGCCACGAACGGGACAGTTCACAGATACGCAGTATTTT
>15|TRBV9|once|TRBD2|TRBJ2-1
CASSSSGLYYNEQFF
TGTGCCAGCAGTTCTAGCGGGTTGTACTACAATGAGCAGTTCTTC
>15|TRBV10-3|-|TRBD1|TRBJ1-2
CAAGGGRDSGYGYTF
TGTGCCGCGGGGGGGGGCCGGGACAGCGGCTATGGCTACACCTTC
>11|TRBV20-1|-|-|TRBJ1-4
CSASVNEKLFF
TGCAGTGCTAGCGTTAATGAAAAACTGTTTTTT
>15|TRBV11-2|-|TRBD2|TRBJ2-3
CASSLVAGGADTQYF
TGTGCCAGCAGCTTAGTAGCGGGAGGGGCAGATACGCAGTATTTT
>15|TRBV5-4|-|-|TRBJ1-4
CASSFSAGAGEKLFF
TGTGCCAGCAGCTTTTCTGCAGGGGCAGGTGAAAAACTGTTTTTT
>13|TRBV6-5|-|-|TRBJ1-2
CASTTGDDYGYTF
TGTGCCAGCACTACGGGGGACGACTATGGCTACACCTTC
>17|TRBV27|-|TRBD2|TRBJ2-2
CASSLITSGSGTGELFF
TGTGCCAGCAGTTTAATAACTAGCGGGAGTGGCACCGGGGAGCTGTTTTTT
>17|TRBV7-2|-|TRBD1|TRBJ2-1
CASSFRPGQGKYNEQFF
TGTGCCAGCAGCTTCAGGCCGGGACAGGGAAAATACAATGAGCAGTTCTTC
>12|TRBV6-2/TRBV6-3|-|-|TRBJ1-2
CASSYSLGGYTF
TGTGCCAGCAGTTACTCCCTCGGTGGCTACACCTTC
>16|TRBV19|-|TRBD1|TRBJ1-3
CASSSGTASLGNTIYF
TGTGCCAGTAGCTCGGGGACAGCCTCTCTTGGAAACACCATATATTTT
>13|TRBV6-5|once|TRBD1|TRBJ1-2
CASSRGQLYGYTF
TGTGCCAGCAGCCGGGGACAGCTATATGGCTACACCTTC
>13|TRBV28|-|TRBD2|TRBJ2-5
CASNGGTGETQYF
TGTGCCAGCAACGGGGGGACGGGAGAGACCCAGTACTTC
>14|TRBV28|-|TRBD2|TRBJ2-3
CASDFFPLPRGEYF
TGTGCCAGCGACTTTTTTCCTCTGCCCCGGGGGGAGTATTTT
>13|TRBV11-2|-|-|TRBJ1-1
CASSLESEGVAFF
TGTGCCAGCAGCTTAGAATCAGAAGGGGTCGCTTTCTTT
>17|TRBV2|few|TRBD1|TRBJ2-2
CASTIRTGGIDTGELFF
TGTGCCAGCACCATTAGGACAGGGGGCATCGACACCGGGGAGCTGTTTTTT
>14|TRBV24-1|few|-|TRBJ2-3
CATSDPDKSDTQYF
TGTGCCACCAGTGACCCGGACAAGTCAGATACGCAGTATTTT
>17|TRBV24-1|-|TRBD2|TRBJ2-3
CATSDPRGSGVVDTQYF
TGTGCCACCAGTGATCCGCGCGGTAGCGGGGTAGTAGATACGCAGTATTTT
>14|TRBV11-3|-|TRBD1|TRBJ1-4
CASSRQGTEEKLFF
TGTGCCAGCAGTCGACAGGGAACCGAAGAAAAACTGTTTTTT
>16|TRBV27|-|TRBD2|TRBJ2-3
CASSFTSGRAGDTQYF
TGTGCCAGCAGTTTCACTAGCGGGAGGGCCGGAGATACGCAGTATTTT
>15|TRBV28|-|-|TRBJ1-1
CASSLERGGSTEAFF
TGTGCCAGCAGTTTGGAGCGGGGTGGGTCGACTGAAGCTTTCTTT
>16|TRBV6-1|-|TRBD1|TRBJ1-4
CASSESGTGGFEKLFF
TGTGCCAGCAGTGAGTCCGGGACAGGGGGTTTTGAAAAACTGTTTTTT
>14|TRBV29-1|few|TRBD1|TRBJ2-1
CSVALDRTRREQFF
TGCAGCGTAGCCTTGGACAGGACAAGGAGGGAGCAGTTCTTC
>16|TRBV11-3|-|TRBD2|TRBJ2-3
CASSPSRAGDRDTQYF
TGTGCCAGCAGCCCTAGTCGAGCGGGAGATAGGGATACGCAGTATTTT
>16|TRBV7-2|-|TRBD2|TRBJ2-3
CASSLVGLDGTDTQYF
TGTGCCAGCAGCTTAGTAGGACTAGACGGCACAGATACGCAGTATTTT
>15|TRBV6-5|few|-|TRBJ1-6
CASSRDIYHSSPLHF
TGTGCCAGCAGCCGGGACATTTATCATTCTTCACCCCTCCACTTT
>14|TRBV6-4|-|-|TRBJ1-5
CASSDGDSNQPQHF
TGTGCCAGCAGTGACGGGGACTCGAATCAGCCCCAGCATTTT
>15|TRBV6-5|-|-|TRBJ1-6
CASSQQGAYNSPLHF
TGTGCCAGCAGTCAACAGGGCGCCTATAATTCACCCCTCCACTTT
>14|TRBV5-4|-|-|TRBJ2-3
CASSLGGANPTQYF
TGTGCCAGCAGCTTGGGCGGGGCTAACCCTACGCAGTATTTT
>13|TRBV3-1/TRBV3-2|-|-|TRBJ2-1
CASSHLGGTEQFF
TGTGCCAGCAGCCACCTCGGCGGCACTGAGCAGTTCTTC
>14|TRBV2|-|TRBD1|TRBJ1-5
CASSSGGANQPQHF
TGTGCCAGCAGTTCAGGGGGCGCGAATCAGCCCCAGCATTTT
>12|TRBV24-1|-|-|TRBJ1-2
CATSAPGSGYTF
TGTGCCACCAGTGCCCCAGGCTCCGGCTACACCTTC
>16|TRBV3-1/TRBV3-2|-|TRBD1|TRBJ1-2
CASSQDLATGLSGYTF
TGTGCCAGCAGCCAAGATCTAGCGACAGGGCTCTCTGGCTACACCTTC
>14|TRBV11-3|-|-|TRBJ2-3
CASSLGRAADTQYF
TGTGCCAGCAGCTTAGGGAGGGCAGCAGATACGCAGTATTTT
>13|TRBV9|once|-|TRBJ1-1
CASSLTGNTEAFF
TGTGCCAGTTCCCTAACAGGGAACACTGAAGCTTTCTTT
>13|TRBV19|-|-|TRBJ1-2
CASSRDPPGGYTF
TGTGCCAGTAGCCGCGACCCCCCGGGAGGCTACACCTTC
>14|TRBV15|-|-|TRBJ1-2
CATSRDRGDYGYTF
TGTGCCACCAGCAGAGATCGAGGTGACTATGGCTACACCTTC